This TCR beta chain appears in the sequencing data of a study of shared clonotypes between healthy human individuals. Looking at the study overall: Researchers assigned three CD4 naive, three CD4 memory, two CD8 naive and one CD8 memory plate to each donor.

J lost 0 bases, V lost 8 bases, and 3 bases had no gene match. The germline V gene encodes CDR1 ENHRY and CDR2 SYGVKD. The CDR3 totals 13 residues. Only in-frame clones appear in the TCRdb table, and some are missing; sequencing was by immunoSEQ multiplex PCR. The sample lists 1.4 million to 1.5 million clones; roughly 97% were seen once. The sample taken for sequencing was naive CD4+ T cells sorted from blood. Subset specified: CD45RA+ positively selected. V is TRBV10-3 and J is TRBJ1-2, with 7 nucleotides matching TRBD1. This clonotype was obtained from a man aged 25 to 40 in good health. CDR3 DNA: TGTGCCATCGGGGGACAGCCTAACTATGGCTACACCTTC. Its translation is CAIGGQPNYGYTF.